The T cell receptor beta chain under discussion was sequenced for a study of CD8 T cells in ankylosing spondylitis. The study's findings and limits: What seemed typical of ankylosing spondylitis blood was a TCR beta motif built from several highly homologous variants. Disease-linked clones bore a CD8+ phenotype and were relatively rare in peripheral blood.

In making TCR beta libraries, quantitative 5'-RACE with molecular barcodes was used. TCRdb re-derived calls from the 5' RACE reads in MiXCR, one entry per CDR3 protein. The table has roughly 180,000 distinct CDR3 sequences, 13% seen once. Regarding this clonotype: Antigen unknown.

The junction had 4 bases not matched to a gene; V was cut back by 4 bases and J by 7 bases. From germline, CDR1 is LGHNA and CDR2 YNFKEQ. The length of the CDR3 is 13 residues. The TCR was taken from a female donor with ankylosing spondylitis or in good health (not recorded which). The rearrangement joins TRBV4-2 to TRBJ1-2, with 9 bases aligning to TRBD1. Sequencing used blood, either unsorted or a sorted T cell fraction (not recorded which). CDR3 in DNA: TGTGCCAGCAGCCGAACAGGGGGCGGTGGCTACACCTTC. It translates to CASSRTGGGGYTF.